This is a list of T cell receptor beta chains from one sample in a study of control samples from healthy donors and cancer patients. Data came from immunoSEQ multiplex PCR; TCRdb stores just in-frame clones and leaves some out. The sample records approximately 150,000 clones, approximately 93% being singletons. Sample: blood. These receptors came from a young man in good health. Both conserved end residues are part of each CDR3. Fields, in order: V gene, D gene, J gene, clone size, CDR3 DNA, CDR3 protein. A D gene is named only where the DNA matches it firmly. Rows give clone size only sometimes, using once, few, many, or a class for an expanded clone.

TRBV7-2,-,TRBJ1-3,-,TGTGCCAGCAGCCCGAGCCTTCAGGTTATCTCTGGAAGCACCATATATTTT,CASSPSLQVISGSTIYF
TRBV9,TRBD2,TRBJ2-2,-,TGTGCCAGCACCCGTGGGACTAGCGGGGAGTGGGGTAACACCGGGGAGCTGTTTTTT,CASTRGTSGEWGNTGELFF
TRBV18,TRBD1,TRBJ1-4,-,TGTGCCAGCTCTCTACTCCGGACAGGAGGACTGTTTTTT,CASSLLRTGGLFF
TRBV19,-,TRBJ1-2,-,TGTGCCAGTCATCGCTCGACGGGAAACTACACCTTC,CASHRSTGNYTF
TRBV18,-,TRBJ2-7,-,TGTGCCAGCTCACCGTTGGGGCAGGATTCCTACGAGCAGTACTTC,CASSPLGQDSYEQYF
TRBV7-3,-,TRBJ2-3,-,TGTGCCAGCAGCTTAATGGGGGGGCCCTACACAGATACGCAGTATTTT,CASSLMGGPYTDTQYF
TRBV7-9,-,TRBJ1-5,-,TGTGCCAGCAGTAGGACGGGGTATAGCAATCAGCCCCAGCATTTT,CASSRTGYSNQPQHF
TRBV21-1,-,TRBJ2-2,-,TGTGCCAGCAGCACAGGGGTTACCGGGGAGCTGTTTTTT,CASSTGVTGELFF
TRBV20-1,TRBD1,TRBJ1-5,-,TGCAGTGCTAATGACAGGGGTTTAAATCAGCCCCAGCATTTT,CSANDRGLNQPQHF
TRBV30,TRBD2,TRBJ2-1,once,TGTGCCTGGAGTTCTGGGGGGACTAGCGGGCCCGAGCAGTTCTTC,CAWSSGGTSGPEQFF
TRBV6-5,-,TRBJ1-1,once,TGTGCCAGCAGTTATTTAGGGGGCACTGAAGCTTTCTTT,CASSYLGGTEAFF
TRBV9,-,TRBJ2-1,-,TGTGCCAGCAGCGTCGGGAGTGAGCAGTTCTTC,CASSVGSEQFF
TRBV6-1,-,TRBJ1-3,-,TGTGCCAGCAGTTTTTACGTAGGTACTGGAAACACCATATATTTT,CASSFYVGTGNTIYF
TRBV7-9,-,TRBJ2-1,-,TGTGCCAGCAGCTTACCGGGACCGCAGTTCTTC,CASSLPGPQFF
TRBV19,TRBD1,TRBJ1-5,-,TGTGCCAGTAGTATGGTAGGGGGCGCGGGTCAGCCCCAGCATTTT,CASSMVGGAGQPQHF
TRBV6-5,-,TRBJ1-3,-,TGTGCCAGCAGTTACGGGAGGGCGGGTGGAAACACCATATATTTT,CASSYGRAGGNTIYF
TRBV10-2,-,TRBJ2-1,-,TGCGCCAGCAGTGAGTTCATAAGCTCCTACAATGAGCAGTTCTTC,CASSEFISSYNEQFF
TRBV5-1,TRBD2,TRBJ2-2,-,TGCGCCAGCAGCTTAGAAGCGGGAGGGGTTATCACCGGGGAGCTGTTTTTT,CASSLEAGGVITGELFF
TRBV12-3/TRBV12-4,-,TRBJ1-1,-,TGTGCCAGCAGACCCCAGGGTGAAGGTGAAGCTTTCTTT,CASRPQGEGEAFF
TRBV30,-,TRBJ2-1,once,TGTGCCTGGAGTCCATTTCGGACGGGTGAGCAGTTCTTC,CAWSPFRTGEQFF
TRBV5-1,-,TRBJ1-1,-,TGCGCCAGCAGCTTCAATCCAGGGGACCCGAACACTGAAGCTTTCTTT,CASSFNPGDPNTEAFF
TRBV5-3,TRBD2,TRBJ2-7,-,TGTGCCAGAAGCTCATCAACCAGCGGGACCTACGAGCAGTACTTC,CARSSSTSGTYEQYF
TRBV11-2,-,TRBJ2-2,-,TGTGCCAGCAGCTTGGGCAGGGTGGGCACCGGGGAGCTGTTTTTT,CASSLGRVGTGELFF
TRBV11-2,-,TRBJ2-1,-,TGTGCCAGCAGCTTGCCCTGGGTGGCCAAGGCCAATGAGCAGTTCTTC,CASSLPWVAKANEQFF
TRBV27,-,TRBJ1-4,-,TGTGCCAGCAGCCCGAGACAGGTTATTAATGAAAAACTGTTTTTT,CASSPRQVINEKLFF
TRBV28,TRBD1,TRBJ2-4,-,TGTGCCAGCAGTCCCCCTCAGGACAGGTACCAGTACTTC,CASSPPQDRYQYF
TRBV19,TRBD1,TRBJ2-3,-,TGTGCCAGTAGTGCGAACCGGGACAGCAGAAACACAGATACGCAGTATTTT,CASSANRDSRNTDTQYF
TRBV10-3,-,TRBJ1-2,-,TGTGCCATCAGTGAGTCTGGGCAGGGAGTCTATGGCTACACCTTC,CAISESGQGVYGYTF
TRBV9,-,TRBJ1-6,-,TGTGCCAGCAGCGTATATCCCGGGGTCGGGAATTCACCCCTCCACTTT,CASSVYPGVGNSPLHF
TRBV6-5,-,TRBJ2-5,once,TGTGCCAGCGCCAATGGGGGGGAGACCCAGTACTTC,CASANGGETQYF
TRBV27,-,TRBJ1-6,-,TGTGCCAGCAGTTTATATGGGGGTACGGATTCACCCCTCCACTTT,CASSLYGGTDSPLHF
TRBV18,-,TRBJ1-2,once,TGTGCCAGCTCCCCCGTGGAGGCTGCCTATGGCTACACCTTC,CASSPVEAAYGYTF
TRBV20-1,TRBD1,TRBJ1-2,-,TGCAGTGCTAGTAGACAGGGGGACTATGGCTACACCTTC,CSASRQGDYGYTF
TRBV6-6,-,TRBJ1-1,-,TGTGCCAGCAGCCCCTCAGGATTGAACACTGAAGCTTTCTTT,CASSPSGLNTEAFF
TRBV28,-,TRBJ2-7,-,TGTGCCAGCAGCCCCGCCGGGAGAAGTGCAGGCGAGCAGTACTTC,CASSPAGRSAGEQYF
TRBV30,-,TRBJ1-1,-,TGTGCCTGGAGCTCTGACAAAAAGGCTGAAGCTTTCTTT,CAWSSDKKAEAFF
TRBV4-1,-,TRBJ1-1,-,TGCGCCAGCAGCCAAGAATCAAGCGGGGTCAGCGTCTATAGAGCTTTCTTT,CASSQESSGVSVYRAFF
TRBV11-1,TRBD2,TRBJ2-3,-,TGTGCCAGCAGTACGACTAGCGGGGGGGCGGGTACGCAGTATTTT,CASSTTSGGAGTQYF
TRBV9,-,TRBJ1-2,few,TGTGCCAGCAGAGATACGTGGGGCTACACCTTC,CASRDTWGYTF
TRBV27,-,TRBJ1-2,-,TGTGCCAGCGCCCGGACGGGGGCTTATGGCTACACCTTC,CASARTGAYGYTF
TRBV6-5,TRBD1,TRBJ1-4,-,TGTGCCACCGGTAGGGACAGGAAGAATGAAAAACTGTTTTTT,CATGRDRKNEKLFF
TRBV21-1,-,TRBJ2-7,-,TGTGCCAGCAGCAAGATCGAGGGGTTAAACAGGGCCTACGAGCAGTACTTC,CASSKIEGLNRAYEQYF
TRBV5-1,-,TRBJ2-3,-,TGCGCCAGCAGCTTGGAACAGGGTAACACAGATACGCAGTATTTT,CASSLEQGNTDTQYF
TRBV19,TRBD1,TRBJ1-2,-,TGTGCCAGTAGTATGAGGGGGCTCACCGGGACAGGGCCCGTGGGAGGCTACACCTTC,CASSMRGLTGTGPVGGYTF
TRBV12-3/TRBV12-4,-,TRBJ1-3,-,TGTGCCAGCAGTTTTTTTGGAAACACCATATATTTT,CASSFFGNTIYF
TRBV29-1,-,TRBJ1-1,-,TGCAGCGTTGAACAGGGTGACCTGTTCGCTTTCTTT,CSVEQGDLFAFF
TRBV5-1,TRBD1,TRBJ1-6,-,TGCGCCAGCAGCTTGACTTTGGACAGGGCCAATTCACCCCTCCACTTT,CASSLTLDRANSPLHF
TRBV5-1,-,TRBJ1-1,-,TGCGCCAGCAGCCCCGTTGGTGGGGGCGGAGTCCCTACCCACAGGTTAAACACTGAAGCTTTCTTT,CASSPVGGGGVPTHRLNTEAFF